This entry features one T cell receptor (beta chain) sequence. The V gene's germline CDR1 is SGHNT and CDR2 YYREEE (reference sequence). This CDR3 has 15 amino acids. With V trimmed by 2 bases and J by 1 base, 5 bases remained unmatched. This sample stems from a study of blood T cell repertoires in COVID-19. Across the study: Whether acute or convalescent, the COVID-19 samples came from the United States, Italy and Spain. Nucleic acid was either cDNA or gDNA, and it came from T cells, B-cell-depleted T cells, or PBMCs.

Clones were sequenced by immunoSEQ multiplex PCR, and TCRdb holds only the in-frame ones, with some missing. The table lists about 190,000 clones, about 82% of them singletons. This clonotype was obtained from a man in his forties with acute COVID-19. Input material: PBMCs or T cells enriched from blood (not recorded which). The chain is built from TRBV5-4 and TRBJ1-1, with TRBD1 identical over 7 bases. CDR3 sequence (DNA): TGTGCCAGCAGCTTCCCGACAGGGAGGAACACTGAAGCTTTCTTT. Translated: CASSFPTGRNTEAFF.